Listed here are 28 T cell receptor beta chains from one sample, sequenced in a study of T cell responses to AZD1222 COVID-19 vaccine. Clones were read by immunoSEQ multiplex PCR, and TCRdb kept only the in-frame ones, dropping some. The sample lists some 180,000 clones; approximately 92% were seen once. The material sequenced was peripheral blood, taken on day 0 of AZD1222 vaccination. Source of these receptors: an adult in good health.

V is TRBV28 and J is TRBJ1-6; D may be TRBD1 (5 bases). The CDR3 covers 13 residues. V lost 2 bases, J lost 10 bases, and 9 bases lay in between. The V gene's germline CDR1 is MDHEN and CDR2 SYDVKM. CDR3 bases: TGTGCCAGCAGTTTAAATAGGGACTCACCCCTCCACTTT. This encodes CASSLNRDSPLHF.

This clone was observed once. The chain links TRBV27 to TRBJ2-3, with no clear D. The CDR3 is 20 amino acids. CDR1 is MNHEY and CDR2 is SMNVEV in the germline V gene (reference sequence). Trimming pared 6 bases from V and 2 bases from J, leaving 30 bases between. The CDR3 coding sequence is TGTGCCAGCAGCCGTACCTCTCGGACGGCCGGTGTGGGGAACACAGATACGCAGTATTTT. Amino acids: CASSRTSRTAGVGNTDTQYF.

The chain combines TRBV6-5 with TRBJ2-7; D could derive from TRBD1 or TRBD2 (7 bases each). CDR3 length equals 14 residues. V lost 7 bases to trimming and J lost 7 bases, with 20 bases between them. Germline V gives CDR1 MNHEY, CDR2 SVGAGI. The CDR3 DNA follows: TGTGCCAGCAAGGACAGGCCGGTCGGGGGGGAGCAGTACTTC. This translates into CASKDRPVGGEQYF.

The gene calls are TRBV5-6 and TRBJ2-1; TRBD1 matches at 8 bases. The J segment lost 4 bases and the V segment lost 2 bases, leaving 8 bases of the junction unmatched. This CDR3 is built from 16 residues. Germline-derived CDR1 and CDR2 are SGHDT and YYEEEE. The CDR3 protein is CASSLKTGGSYNEQFF. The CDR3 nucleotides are TGTGCCAGCAGCTTAAAAACAGGGGGGTCGTACAATGAGCAGTTCTTC.

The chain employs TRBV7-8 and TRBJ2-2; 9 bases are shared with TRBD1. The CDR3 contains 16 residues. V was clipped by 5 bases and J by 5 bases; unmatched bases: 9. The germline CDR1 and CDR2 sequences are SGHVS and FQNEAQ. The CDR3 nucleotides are TGTGCCAGCAGCCCCCGGCGGGACAGGGTAACCGGGGAGCTGTTTTTT. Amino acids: CASSPRRDRVTGELFF.

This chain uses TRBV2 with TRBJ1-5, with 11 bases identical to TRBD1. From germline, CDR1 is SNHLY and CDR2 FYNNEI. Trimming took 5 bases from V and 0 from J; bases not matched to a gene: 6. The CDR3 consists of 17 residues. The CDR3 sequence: CASSPGQGARSNQPQHF. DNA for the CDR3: TGTGCCAGCAGTCCCGGACAGGGGGCGCGTAGCAATCAGCCCCAGCATTTT.

DNA of the CDR3: TGTGCCAGCAGTGAAGATGATGGGACAGGGTGGGCCTACGAGCAGTACGTC. Translating it yields CASSEDDGTGWAYEQYV. The chain employs TRBV6-1 and TRBJ2-7, with 9 bases lining up with TRBD1. This CDR3 is built from 17 residues. Germline CDR1 is MNHNS and CDR2 is SASEGT. V lost 1 base and J lost 2; bases outside the gene matches: 9.

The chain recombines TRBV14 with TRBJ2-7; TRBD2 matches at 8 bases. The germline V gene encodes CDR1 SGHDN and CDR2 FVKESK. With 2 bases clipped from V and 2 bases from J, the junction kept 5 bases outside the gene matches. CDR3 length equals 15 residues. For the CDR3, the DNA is TGTGCCAGCAGCCAATCCAGCGGGAGACCCTACGAGCAGTACTTC. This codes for CASSQSSGRPYEQYF.

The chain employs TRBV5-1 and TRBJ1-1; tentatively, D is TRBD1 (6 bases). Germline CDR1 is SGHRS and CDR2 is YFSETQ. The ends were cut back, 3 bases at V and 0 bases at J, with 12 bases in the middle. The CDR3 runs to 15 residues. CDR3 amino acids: CASSSHGQMNTEAFF. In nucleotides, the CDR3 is TGCGCCAGCAGCTCACATGGACAGATGAACACTGAAGCTTTCTTT.

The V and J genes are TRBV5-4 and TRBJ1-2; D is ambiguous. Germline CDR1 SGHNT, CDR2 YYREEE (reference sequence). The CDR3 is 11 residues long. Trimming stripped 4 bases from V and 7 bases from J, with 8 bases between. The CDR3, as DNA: TGTGCCAGCAGCACAGAAGGTGGCTACACCTTC. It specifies CASSTEGGYTF.

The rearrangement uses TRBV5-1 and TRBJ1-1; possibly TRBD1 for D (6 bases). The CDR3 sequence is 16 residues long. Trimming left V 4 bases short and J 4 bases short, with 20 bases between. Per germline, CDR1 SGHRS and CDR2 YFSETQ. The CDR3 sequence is CASSREGLGAATEAFF. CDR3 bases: TGCGCCAGCAGCCGGGAGGGTTTGGGGGCAGCCACTGAAGCTTTCTTT.

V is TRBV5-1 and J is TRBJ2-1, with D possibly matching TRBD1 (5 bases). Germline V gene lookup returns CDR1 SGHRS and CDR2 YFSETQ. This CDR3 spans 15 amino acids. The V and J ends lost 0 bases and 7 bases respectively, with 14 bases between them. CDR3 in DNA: TGCGCCAGCAGCTTGGCACTCCAAAGGGGTAATGAGCAGTTCTTC. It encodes CASSLALQRGNEQFF.

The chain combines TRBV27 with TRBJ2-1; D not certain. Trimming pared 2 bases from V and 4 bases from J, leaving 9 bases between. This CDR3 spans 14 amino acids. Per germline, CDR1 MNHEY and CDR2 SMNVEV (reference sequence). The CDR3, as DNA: TGTGCCAGCAGTTTACAAGGATTGTACAATGAGCAGTTCTTC. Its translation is CASSLQGLYNEQFF.

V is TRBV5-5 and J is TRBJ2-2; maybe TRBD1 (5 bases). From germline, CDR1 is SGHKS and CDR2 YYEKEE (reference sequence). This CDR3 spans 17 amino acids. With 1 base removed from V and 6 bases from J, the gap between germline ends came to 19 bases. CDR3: CASSLILSDTSAGELFF. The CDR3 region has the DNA TGTGCCAGCAGCTTGATTCTTTCGGACACGTCAGCCGGGGAGCTGTTTTTT.

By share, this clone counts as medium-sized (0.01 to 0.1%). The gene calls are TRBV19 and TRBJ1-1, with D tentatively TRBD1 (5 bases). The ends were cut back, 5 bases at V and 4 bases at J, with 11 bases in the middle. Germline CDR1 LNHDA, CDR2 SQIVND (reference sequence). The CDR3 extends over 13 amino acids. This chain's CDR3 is CASSWQGGTEAFF. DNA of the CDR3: TGTGCCAGTAGTTGGCAGGGCGGCACTGAAGCTTTCTTT.

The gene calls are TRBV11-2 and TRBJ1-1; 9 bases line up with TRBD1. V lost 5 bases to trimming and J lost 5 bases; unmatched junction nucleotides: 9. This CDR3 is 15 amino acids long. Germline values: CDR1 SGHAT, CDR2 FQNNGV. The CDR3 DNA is TGTGCCAGCAGCCCCACGGGACAGGGTTATACTGAAGCTTTCTTT. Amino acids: CASSPTGQGYTEAFF. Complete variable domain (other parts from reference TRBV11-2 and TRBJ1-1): EAGVAQSPRYKIIEKRQSVAFWCNPISGHATLYWYQQILGQGPKLLIQFQNNGVVDDSQLPKDRFSAERLKGVDSTLKIQPAKLEDSAVYLCASSPTGQGYTEAFFGQGTRLTVV.

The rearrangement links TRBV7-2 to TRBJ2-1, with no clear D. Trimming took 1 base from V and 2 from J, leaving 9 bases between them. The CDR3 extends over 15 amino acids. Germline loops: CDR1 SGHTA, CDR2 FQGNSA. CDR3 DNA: TGTGCCAGCAGCTTAGAGGTTAGTCCCTACAATGAGCAGTTCTTC. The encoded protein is CASSLEVSPYNEQFF.

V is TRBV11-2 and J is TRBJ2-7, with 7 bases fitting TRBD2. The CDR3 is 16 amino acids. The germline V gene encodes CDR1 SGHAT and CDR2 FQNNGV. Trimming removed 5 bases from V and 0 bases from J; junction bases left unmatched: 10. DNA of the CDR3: TGTGCCAGCAGCGACTACCGGACGGGGGGCTCCTACGAGCAGTACTTC. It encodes CASSDYRTGGSYEQYF.

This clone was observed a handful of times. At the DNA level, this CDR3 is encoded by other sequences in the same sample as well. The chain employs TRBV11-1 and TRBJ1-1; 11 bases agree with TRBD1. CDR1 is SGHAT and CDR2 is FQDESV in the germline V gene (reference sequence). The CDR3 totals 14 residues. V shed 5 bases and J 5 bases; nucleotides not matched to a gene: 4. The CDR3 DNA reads TGTGCCAGCAGCAGGACAGGGGGCCGGACTGAAGCTTTCTTT. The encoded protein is CASSRTGGRTEAFF.

The CDR3 is CASGERGSTTEAFF. The DNA for the CDR3 is TGTGCCAGCGGGGAGCGAGGTAGCACCACTGAAGCTTTCTTT. The genes are TRBV27 and TRBJ1-1; D gene ambiguous. The CDR3 extends over 14 amino acids. The V gene lost 8 bases and the J gene lost 4 bases, with 17 bases spanning the gap. The germline CDR1 and CDR2 sequences are MNHEY and SMNVEV (reference sequence).

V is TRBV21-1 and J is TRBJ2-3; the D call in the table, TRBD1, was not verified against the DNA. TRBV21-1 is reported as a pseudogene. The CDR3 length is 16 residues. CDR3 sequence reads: CASSTPGQGTTDTQYF. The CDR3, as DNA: TGTGCCAGCAGTACCCCGGGACAGGGAACCACAGATACGCAGTATTTT.

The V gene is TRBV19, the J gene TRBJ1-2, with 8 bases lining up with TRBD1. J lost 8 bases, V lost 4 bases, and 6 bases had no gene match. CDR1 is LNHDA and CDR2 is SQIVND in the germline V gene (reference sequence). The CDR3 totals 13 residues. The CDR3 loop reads CASSTDRATGYTF. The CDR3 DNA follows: TGTGCCAGTAGTACGGACAGGGCTACGGGCTACACCTTC.

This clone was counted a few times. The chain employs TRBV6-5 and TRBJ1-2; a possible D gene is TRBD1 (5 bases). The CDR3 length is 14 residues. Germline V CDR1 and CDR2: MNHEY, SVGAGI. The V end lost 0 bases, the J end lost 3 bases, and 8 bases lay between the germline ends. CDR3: CASSYSMGDYGYTF. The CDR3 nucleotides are TGTGCCAGCAGTTACTCGATGGGGGACTATGGCTACACCTTC.

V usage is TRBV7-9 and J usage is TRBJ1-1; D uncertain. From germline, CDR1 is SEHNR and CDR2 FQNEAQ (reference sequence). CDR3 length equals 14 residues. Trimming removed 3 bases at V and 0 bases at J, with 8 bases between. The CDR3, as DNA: TGTGCCAGCAGCTTGGCCGGGGTGAACACTGAAGCTTTCTTT. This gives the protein CASSLAGVNTEAFF.

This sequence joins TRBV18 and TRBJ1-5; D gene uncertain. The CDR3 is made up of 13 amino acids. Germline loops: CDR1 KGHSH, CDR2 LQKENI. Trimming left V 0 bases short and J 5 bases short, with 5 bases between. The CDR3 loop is CASSPPGHQPQHF. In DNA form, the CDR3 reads TGTGCCAGCTCACCACCAGGGCATCAGCCCCAGCATTTT.

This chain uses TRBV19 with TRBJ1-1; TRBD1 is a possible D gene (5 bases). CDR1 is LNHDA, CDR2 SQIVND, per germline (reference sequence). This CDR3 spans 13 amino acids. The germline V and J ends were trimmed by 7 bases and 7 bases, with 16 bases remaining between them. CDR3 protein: CASKNQGAGEAFF. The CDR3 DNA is TGTGCCAGTAAAAATCAGGGTGCGGGTGAAGCTTTCTTT.

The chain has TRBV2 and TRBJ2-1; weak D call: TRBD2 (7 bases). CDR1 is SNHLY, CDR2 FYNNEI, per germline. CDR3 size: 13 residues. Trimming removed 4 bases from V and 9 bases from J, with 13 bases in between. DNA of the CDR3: TGTGCCAGCAGTGGAGGGGGGGGTGCTGAGCAGTTCTTC. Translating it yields CASSGGGGAEQFF.

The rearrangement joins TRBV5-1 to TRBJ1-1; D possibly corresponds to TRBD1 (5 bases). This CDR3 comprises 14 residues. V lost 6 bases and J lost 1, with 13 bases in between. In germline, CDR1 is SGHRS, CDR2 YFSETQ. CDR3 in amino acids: CASNSRESNTEAFF. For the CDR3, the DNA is TGCGCCAGCAATAGCAGGGAGTCGAACACTGAAGCTTTCTTT.